The next 7 T cell receptor beta chains were all read from a single sample in a study of control samples from healthy donors and cancer patients. Measured with immunoSEQ multiplex PCR; TCRdb has only the in-frame clones, and not every one. The data show 150,000 to 200,000 clones, 85% to 90% seen once. Source material: blood. The receptors originated from a woman aged 30 to 39 in good health.

The V gene is TRBV27, the J gene TRBJ1-6; possible D gene TRBD1, 6 bases. The CDR3 is 13 amino acids. The germline CDR1 and CDR2 sequences are MNHEY and SMNVEV (reference sequence). The V end lost 3 bases, the J end lost 9 bases, and 9 bases lay between the germline ends. The CDR3 sequence is CASSFRGRSPLHF. DNA of the CDR3: TGTGCCAGCAGTTTCCGGGGGCGTTCACCCCTCCACTTT.

This chain joins TRBV4-1 and TRBJ2-3; D is possibly TRBD2 (5 bases). From germline, CDR1 is MGHRA and CDR2 YSYEKL. Between the trimmed V and J ends, which lost 1 base and 2 bases, there was a span of 10 bases. CDR3 length: 15 residues. The CDR3 nucleotides are TGCGCCAGCAGCCAAGCACAACTAGACACAGATACGCAGTATTTT. This gives the protein CASSQAQLDTDTQYF.

The V call is TRBV6-5, the J call TRBJ1-1, with D unresolved. The CDR3 consists of 14 residues. V lost 5 bases to trimming and J lost 6 bases, with 16 bases between them. Germline lookup yields CDR1 MNHEY and CDR2 SVGAGI. CDR3 amino acids: CASSRNPGSSEAFF. CDR3 DNA: TGTGCCAGCAGTCGGAATCCGGGGAGTTCTGAAGCTTTCTTT.

The chain combines TRBV28 with TRBJ2-7; 8 bases match TRBD2. From germline, CDR1 is MDHEN and CDR2 SYDVKM. V trimming: 4 bases; J trimming: 4 bases; junction bases outside the gene matches: 9. This CDR3 comprises 15 residues. The CDR3 coding sequence is TGTGCCAGCAGTTCACCGGGACTAGGAAGATACGAGCAGTACTTC. Encoded protein: CASSSPGLGRYEQYF.

A single count supports this clone. V gene TRBV7-9 combines with J gene TRBJ2-3; a possible D gene is TRBD1 (5 bases). The germline V gene has CDR1 SEHNR and CDR2 FQNEAQ (reference sequence). CDR3 size: 16 residues. Trimming stripped 5 bases from V and 2 bases from J, with 17 bases between. For the CDR3, the DNA is TGTGCCAGCAGCCGCCCCCCCGTAGGGGTCACAGATACGCAGTATTTT. Its translation: CASSRPPVGVTDTQYF. Variable domain in full (rest from reference TRBV7-9 and TRBJ2-3): DTGVSQNPRHKITKRGQNVTFRCDPISEHNRLYWYRQTLGQGPEFLTYFQNEAQLEKSRLLSDRFSAERPKGSFSTLEIQRTEQGDSAMYLCASSRPPVGVTDTQYFGPGTRLTVL.

The rearrangement links TRBV29-1 to TRBJ2-2; no clear D. Germline CDR1 is SQVTM and CDR2 is ANQGSEA. The CDR3 has 13 amino acids. The V end was cut by 7 bases, the J end by 6 bases, with 15 bases between. DNA for the CDR3: TGCAGCGCACATCAACCCCAGGCCGGGGAGCTGTTTTTT. Translating gives CSAHQPQAGELFF.

This rearrangement joins TRBV5-1 to TRBJ2-3, with D tentatively TRBD1 (6 bases). With 4 bases removed from V and 0 bases from J, the gap between germline ends came to 15 bases. Germline V gene sequence: CDR1 SGHRS, CDR2 YFSETQ. This CDR3 has 16 amino acids. CDR3 sequence: CASSPDGQRSTDTQYF. In DNA form, the CDR3 reads TGCGCCAGCAGCCCGGATGGACAGAGGAGCACAGATACGCAGTATTTT.